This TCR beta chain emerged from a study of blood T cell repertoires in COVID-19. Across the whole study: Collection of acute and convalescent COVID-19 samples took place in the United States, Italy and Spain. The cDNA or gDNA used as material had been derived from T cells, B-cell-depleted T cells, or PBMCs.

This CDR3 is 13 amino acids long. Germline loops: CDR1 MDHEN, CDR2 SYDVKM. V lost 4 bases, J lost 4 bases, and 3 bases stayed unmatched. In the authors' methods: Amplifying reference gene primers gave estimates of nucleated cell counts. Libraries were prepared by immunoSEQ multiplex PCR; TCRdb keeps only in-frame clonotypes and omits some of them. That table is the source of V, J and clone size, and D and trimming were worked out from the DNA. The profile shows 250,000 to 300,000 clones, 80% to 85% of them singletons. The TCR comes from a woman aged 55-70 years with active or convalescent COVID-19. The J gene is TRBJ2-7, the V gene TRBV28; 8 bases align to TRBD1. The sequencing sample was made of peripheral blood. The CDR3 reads CASSSGQGYEQYF. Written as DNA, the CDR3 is TGTGCCAGCAGTTCCGGACAGGGTTACGAGCAGTACTTC.